Listed below are T cell receptor beta chains from one sample, sequenced in a study of a mutant IDH1 vaccine in newly diagnosed glioma. Using immunoSEQ multiplex PCR, the repertoire was profiled, and TCRdb retains in-frame clones only, with some absent. Here the sample spans approximately 54,000 clones, roughly 80% being singletons. The sample here was PBMCs, taken from a glioma patient treated with radiotherapy, temozolomide or both. All receptors derive from a man younger than 35 with glioma. The CDR3 runs from the conserved cysteine through the conserved F or W. The order of the fields is V gene, J gene, CDR3 protein.

V gene: TRBV13; J gene: TRBJ2-5; CDR3 protein: CASTIHYRGQETQYF
V gene: TRBV6-5; J gene: TRBJ1-2; CDR3 protein: CASSYGDNYGYTF
V gene: TRBV15; J gene: TRBJ2-7; CDR3 protein: CATTDRENSYEQYF
V gene: TRBV27; J gene: TRBJ2-7; CDR3 protein: CASSPRDRGPGEQYF
V gene: TRBV7-9; J gene: TRBJ2-7; CDR3 protein: CASSLGQRREGLYEQYF
V gene: TRBV5-1; J gene: TRBJ2-2; CDR3 protein: CASSLWRGTRGNTGELFF
V gene: TRBV6-1; J gene: TRBJ1-2; CDR3 protein: CASSDYDGYTF
V gene: TRBV9; J gene: TRBJ2-2; CDR3 protein: CASSPPGFGTGELFF
V gene: TRBV7-9; J gene: TRBJ1-1; CDR3 protein: CASSLNTEAFF
V gene: TRBV19; J gene: TRBJ1-1; CDR3 protein: CASSIDFEGGTEAFF
V gene: TRBV5-1; J gene: TRBJ1-4; CDR3 protein: CASSVDPAIGTNEKLFF
V gene: TRBV30; J gene: TRBJ2-3; CDR3 protein: CAWSVQAGGRTDTQYF
V gene: TRBV4-3; J gene: TRBJ2-1; CDR3 protein: CASSQVILASYNEQFF
V gene: TRBV6-1; J gene: TRBJ1-2; CDR3 protein: CASSEFRGNYGYTF
V gene: TRBV5-6; J gene: TRBJ1-2; CDR3 protein: CASSLAGASYGYTF
V gene: TRBV5-1; J gene: TRBJ2-2; CDR3 protein: CASSSPRDLTLMGELFF
V gene: TRBV27; J gene: TRBJ1-1; CDR3 protein: CASSLAGNTEAFF
V gene: TRBV9; J gene: TRBJ2-3; CDR3 protein: CASSVGLASPDTQYF
V gene: TRBV29-1; J gene: TRBJ2-7; CDR3 protein: CSVVWLMLTGTYEQYF
V gene: TRBV6-5; J gene: TRBJ1-2; CDR3 protein: CASTGGGDGYTF
V gene: TRBV30; J gene: TRBJ1-2; CDR3 protein: CAWTRRGGLGGYTF
V gene: TRBV15; J gene: TRBJ2-7; CDR3 protein: CATSRGTGTSGSFYEQYF
V gene: TRBV4-3; J gene: TRBJ1-2; CDR3 protein: CASSQDRKGTYGYTF
V gene: TRBV7-9; J gene: TRBJ1-4; CDR3 protein: CASSLPQGGEKLFF
V gene: TRBV6-5; J gene: TRBJ2-3; CDR3 protein: CASGGQSDTQYF
V gene: TRBV7-8; J gene: TRBJ2-2; CDR3 protein: CASSSRATTPGELFF
V gene: TRBV9; J gene: TRBJ2-7; CDR3 protein: CASSGSGYEQYF
V gene: TRBV19; J gene: TRBJ1-1; CDR3 protein: CASRTGPEAFF
V gene: TRBV30; J gene: TRBJ1-1; CDR3 protein: CAWSVRGGRTEAFF
V gene: TRBV4-3; J gene: TRBJ1-5; CDR3 protein: CASSQDALGQPQHF
V gene: TRBV2; J gene: TRBJ1-1; CDR3 protein: CASSVGTGGLGEAFF
V gene: TRBV11-2; J gene: TRBJ2-2; CDR3 protein: CASLTSPNTGELFF
V gene: TRBV11-2; J gene: TRBJ1-1; CDR3 protein: CASSRDRAEAFF
V gene: TRBV6-5; J gene: TRBJ1-1; CDR3 protein: CASSYSFGQGAKAFF
V gene: TRBV4-1; J gene: TRBJ2-7; CDR3 protein: CASSQENRGPTYEQYF
V gene: TRBV7-8; J gene: TRBJ1-2; CDR3 protein: CASSLAESSEGYTF
V gene: TRBV27; J gene: TRBJ1-2; CDR3 protein: CASSSEPTAYGYTF
V gene: TRBV4-3; J gene: TRBJ2-3; CDR3 protein: CASSQSREWTDTQYF
V gene: TRBV10-3; J gene: TRBJ1-2; CDR3 protein: CAIRHGLLAGYGYTF
V gene: TRBV7-9; J gene: TRBJ1-2; CDR3 protein: CASRGINNGYTF
V gene: TRBV29-1; J gene: TRBJ1-1; CDR3 protein: CSAVPSNTEAFF
V gene: TRBV7-9; J gene: TRBJ1-4; CDR3 protein: CASSLGLAYEKLFF
V gene: TRBV7-2; J gene: TRBJ1-1; CDR3 protein: CASRKTGTGTQMNTEAFF
V gene: TRBV30; J gene: TRBJ1-5; CDR3 protein: CAWSVSSNQPQHF
V gene: TRBV5-1; J gene: TRBJ1-2; CDR3 protein: CASSLGGAPTYTF
V gene: TRBV12-5; J gene: TRBJ2-7; CDR3 protein: CASGYASGAREQYF
V gene: TRBV19; J gene: TRBJ2-6; CDR3 protein: CASSHLRSGTGSNTMGSGANVLTF
V gene: TRBV6-1; J gene: TRBJ1-5; CDR3 protein: CASSELGSNQPQHF
V gene: TRBV6-5; J gene: TRBJ2-7; CDR3 protein: CASSFTPSGSSYEQYF
V gene: TRBV27; J gene: TRBJ1-1; CDR3 protein: CASSLRENTEAFF
V gene: TRBV5-5; J gene: TRBJ2-7; CDR3 protein: CASSLQGALYEQYF
V gene: TRBV20-1; J gene: TRBJ1-2; CDR3 protein: CSVQGNYGYTF
V gene: TRBV18; J gene: TRBJ2-3; CDR3 protein: CASSPLPGLVADTQYF
V gene: TRBV21-1; J gene: TRBJ1-1; CDR3 protein: CASSRAQGSAFF
V gene: TRBV5-6; J gene: TRBJ2-1; CDR3 protein: CASRSGLSYNEQFF
V gene: TRBV5-4; J gene: TRBJ2-6; CDR3 protein: CASSSPESGGNSGANVLTF
V gene: TRBV30; J gene: TRBJ1-1; CDR3 protein: CAWSPHQGGEAFF
V gene: TRBV4-3; J gene: TRBJ1-3; CDR3 protein: CASSQAGAGGNTIYF
V gene: TRBV2; J gene: TRBJ2-5; CDR3 protein: CAVRQEVMETQYF